This TCR beta chain stems from a study of OX40 agonist ivuxolimab in advanced cancers. The J segment lost 11 bases and the V segment lost 6 bases, leaving 13 bases of the junction unmatched. Germline CDR1 MGHRA, CDR2 YSYEKL. The CDR3 length is 15 residues. Profiled with immunoSEQ multiplex PCR; TCRdb holds only in-frame clones, not every one. The table lists around 61,000 clones, about four fifths of them singletons. The J gene is TRBJ2-5, the V gene TRBV4-1, with TRBD2 matching 12 bases. The sequencing here drew on CD4+ or CD8+ T cells sorted from blood, taken in a trial of the OX40 agonist ivuxolimab. This clonotype was sampled from an adult with an advanced solid tumor such as melanoma, head and neck, liver or kidney cancer. CDR3 in DNA: TGCGCCAGCAGACCTCTAGCGGGAGGGCCGGGGGAGCAGTACTTC. It is translated as CASRPLAGGPGEQYF.